The 30 T cell receptor beta chains reported below all come from one sample, sequenced in a study of T-cell reconstitution after alpha-beta-depleted transplantation in children. A TCRbeta library incorporating unique molecular identifiers was prepared. TCRdb recomputed calls from the PCR reads with MiXCR, one row per CDR3 protein. The table includes approximately 490,000 distinct CDR3 sequences, 9.5% to 15% detected once. The source material was PBMCs from the stem cell graft donor, sampled from the stem cell graft. The receptors come from a human donor who donated a stem cell graft to a child with combined immunodeficiency.

The chain has TRBV6-5 and TRBJ2-7; 7 bases match TRBD2. The CDR3 is 12 residues long. Per germline, CDR1 MNHEY and CDR2 SVGAGI. V was clipped by 8 bases and J by 0 bases; unmatched bases: 1. The CDR3 reads CASGRVSYEQYF. In DNA form, the CDR3 reads TGTGCCAGCGGGAGGGTCTCCTACGAGCAGTACTTC.

This clonotype has a handful of counts. This sequence joins TRBV12-3 or TRBV12-4 and TRBJ2-2, with D hard to call. CDR3 length: 14 residues. V shed 8 bases and J shed 1 base, with 11 bases lying between them. In DNA, the CDR3 is TGTGCCAGCCATACTTCGGGGAACACCGGGGAGCTGTTTTTT. It encodes CASHTSGNTGELFF.

This clonotype came up a few times. The chain carries TRBV4-2 and TRBJ2-1, with D maybe TRBD2 (6 bases). The CDR3 contains 17 residues. Trimming removed 0 bases at V and 0 bases at J, with 12 bases between. The germline V gene has CDR1 LGHNA and CDR2 YNFKEQ. The CDR3 loop is CASSQERGWSSYNEQFF. CDR3 DNA sequence: TGTGCCAGCAGCCAAGAACGGGGGTGGAGCTCCTACAATGAGCAGTTCTTC.

V and J are TRBV5-6 and TRBJ1-5; unclear D gene. V gave up 0 bases and J gave up 0 bases, with 10 bases separating them. The CDR3 has 16 residues. CDR1 and CDR2 from the germline V gene are SGHDT and YYEEEE. The CDR3 spells CASSLVGSFSNQPQHF. Here the CDR3 DNA reads TGTGCCAGCAGCTTGGTCGGCAGCTTTAGCAATCAGCCCCAGCATTTT.

This clonotype has more than one count but fewer than ten. V and J are TRBV30 and TRBJ2-1; D uncertain. Germline values: CDR1 GTSNPN, CDR2 SVGIG (reference sequence). The V and J ends lost 2 bases and 7 bases respectively, with 12 bases between them. There are 13 residues in the CDR3. The CDR3 is CAWSRVQRNEQFF. As DNA, the CDR3 is TGTGCCTGGAGTCGGGTCCAAAGGAATGAGCAGTTCTTC. The complete variable domain, with remaining parts taken from reference TRBV30 and TRBJ2-1, reads SQTIHQWPATLVQPVGSPLSLECTVEGTSNPNLYWYRQAAGRGLQLLFYSVGIGQISSEVPQNLSASRPQDRQFILSSKKLLLSDSGFYLCAWSRVQRNEQFFGPGTRLTVL.

This clonotype was detected ten times or more. This chain connects TRBV12-3 or TRBV12-4 to TRBJ2-1; TRBD1 or TRBD2 may be the D gene (5 bases each). The CDR3 is made up of 13 amino acids. V lost 6 bases and J 7 bases, leaving 13 bases between the germline ends. CDR3 sequence: CASSPPGPNEQFF. In DNA form, the CDR3 reads TGTGCCAGCAGCCCGCCGGGGCCAAATGAGCAGTTCTTC.

Many counts were recorded for this clonotype. The gene calls are TRBV27 and TRBJ2-1; no definite D call. The CDR3 spans 14 residues. V was shortened by 5 bases and J by 5 bases, with 13 bases between the two germline ends. Germline V CDR1 and CDR2: MNHEY, SMNVEV (reference sequence). The CDR3: CASSRPGRNNEQFF. CDR3 sequence (DNA): TGTGCCAGCAGTCGGCCAGGACGGAACAATGAGCAGTTCTTC.

This clonotype was picked up a small number of times. The chain has TRBV5-5 and TRBJ2-7; D is undetermined. This CDR3 has 16 amino acids. CDR1 SGHKS and CDR2 YYEKEE come from the germline V gene (reference sequence). Trimming removed 1 base at V and 0 bases at J, with 14 bases between. CDR3 nucleotide sequence: TGTGCCAGCAGCTTGTCGGCGGATCTTACCTCCTACGAGCAGTACTTC. It specifies CASSLSADLTSYEQYF.

This clonotype appeared many times. The V gene is TRBV7-9, the J gene TRBJ1-1; D gene uncertain. The V end was cut by 7 bases, the J end by 4 bases, with 10 bases between. The germline V gene encodes CDR1 SEHNR and CDR2 FQNEAQ (reference sequence). The length of the CDR3 is 12 residues. The CDR3: CASTSPGTEAFF. The CDR3 nucleotides read TGTGCCAGCACATCCCCGGGCACTGAAGCTTTCTTT.

This clonotype was counted a few times. V and J are TRBV7-3 and TRBJ2-1; D may match TRBD1 or TRBD2 (7 bases each). The V gene's germline CDR1 is SGHTA and CDR2 FQGTGA. The CDR3 spans 16 residues. V lost 5 bases to trimming and J lost 4 bases, with 18 bases between them. CDR3 coding DNA: TGTGCCAGCAGCGTCCAGGGGGGGCGGTCTTACAATGAGCAGTTCTTC. It yields the protein CASSVQGGRSYNEQFF.

The chain recombines TRBV12-3 or TRBV12-4 with TRBJ1-2, with a tentative D call TRBD1 (5 bases). V lost 3 bases and J lost 7, with 9 bases in between. This CDR3 is 12 amino acids long. The CDR3 nucleotides are TGTGCCAGCAGTTTTTGGGGCTCTGGCTACACCTTC. Its translation: CASSFWGSGYTF.

This clonotype came up a few times. J is TRBJ1-1 and V is TRBV9, with 7 positions matching TRBD1. V lost 0 bases to trimming and J lost 1 base; unmatched junction nucleotides: 3. CDR1 and CDR2 from the germline V gene are SGDLS and YYNGEE. The CDR3 has 15 amino acids. In DNA form, the CDR3 reads TGTGCCAGCAGCGTAGAAGGGGGCGGGAACACTGAAGCTTTCTTT. It encodes CASSVEGGGNTEAFF.

The chain uses TRBV3-1 and TRBJ1-5; 10 nucleotides line up with TRBD1. Trimming at V came to 2 bases and at J to 5 bases, leaving 3 bases not matched to a gene. Per the germline V gene, CDR1 is LGHDT and CDR2 is YNNKEL (reference sequence). The length of the CDR3 is 15 residues. The DNA of the CDR3 is TGTGCCAGCAGCCAAACCGGGACAGGGGATCAGCCCCAGCATTTT. Translated, it gives CASSQTGTGDQPQHF.

In this sample, this clonotype turned up a few times. V and J are TRBV10-3 and TRBJ2-7; 9 bases are a match to TRBD2. CDR3 length equals 13 residues. Trimming removed 7 bases from V and 5 bases from J; junction bases left unmatched: 6. CDR1 and CDR2 from the germline V gene are ENHRY and SYGVKD. CDR3 region: CAIMGTSPHEQYF. The CDR3 nucleotides are TGTGCCATCATGGGGACTAGCCCACACGAGCAGTACTTC.

This clonotype has a handful of counts. The rearrangement joins TRBV3-1 to TRBJ2-5; D call uncertain. V shed 1 base and J shed 0 bases, with 12 bases lying between them. The length of the CDR3 is 16 residues. Germline loops: CDR1 LGHDT, CDR2 YNNKEL (reference sequence). CDR3 bases: TGTGCCAGCAGCCAAGTACCTGGACGGAACCAAGAGACCCAGTACTTC. As protein: CASSQVPGRNQETQYF.

This rearrangement joins TRBV4-3 to TRBJ2-3; TRBD2 matches 7 bases. Germline CDR1 and CDR2: LGHNA and YSLEER. The junction had 14 bases not matched to a gene; V was cut back by 0 bases and J by 5 bases. The CDR3 runs to 18 residues. CDR3 in DNA: TGCGCCAGCAGCCAAGAGTTCCTAAGCGGGGCCCAAAGAGATACGCAGTATTTT. This sequence encodes CASSQEFLSGAQRDTQYF.

The gene calls are TRBV12-3 or TRBV12-4 and TRBJ1-5; D ambiguous. This CDR3 is 13 amino acids long. Trimming shortened V by 5 bases and J by 4 bases, and 9 bases separated the two germline ends. The CDR3 nucleotides are TGTGCCAGCAGTGCCGCACCAAATCAGCCCCAGCATTTT. Residues: CASSAAPNQPQHF.

This clonotype was detected many times. The chain joins TRBV11-3 to TRBJ2-1; 13 nucleotides match TRBD2. The V gene's germline CDR1 is SGHNT and CDR2 YENEEA. V shed 1 base, J shed 0 bases, and the junction held 12 bases outside the gene matches. The length of the CDR3 is 21 residues. For the CDR3, the DNA is TGTGCCAGCAGCTTAGGTAGCCGGACTAGCGGGGGCTCGAGCTCCTACAATGAGCAGTTCTTC. Translating it yields CASSLGSRTSGGSSSYNEQFF.

The chain recombines TRBV6-1 with TRBJ1-5; D not certain. Germline lookup yields CDR1 MNHNS and CDR2 SASEGT. The CDR3 spans 12 residues. The V gene lost 3 bases and the J gene lost 7 bases, with 7 bases spanning the gap. The CDR3 region has the DNA TGTGCCAGCAGTGATGGAGGGCAGCCCCAGCATTTT. Protein product: CASSDGGQPQHF.

This clonotype occurred a few times. CDR3 loop: CASSLQGYSGNTIYF. CDR3 in DNA: TGTGCCAGCAGCCTACAGGGCTACTCTGGAAACACCATATATTTT. The chain is built from TRBV7-9 and TRBJ1-3, with D perhaps TRBD1 (6 bases). Trimming shortened V by 5 bases and J by 0 bases, and 11 bases separated the two germline ends. Germline CDR1 is SEHNR and CDR2 is FQNEAQ (reference sequence). The CDR3 has 15 residues.

The chain is built from TRBV12-3 or TRBV12-4 and TRBJ1-5; possibly TRBD1 for D (5 bases). The CDR3 has 15 amino acids. Trimming removed 4 bases from V and 8 bases from J, with 18 bases in between. CDR3 amino acids: CASSSIREPGEPQHF. CDR3 bases: TGTGCCAGCAGTTCAATCCGGGAGCCGGGGGAGCCCCAGCATTTT.

The rearrangement links TRBV4-3 to TRBJ2-7; D unclear. Germline assignment: CDR1 LGHNA and CDR2 YSLEER. V shed 0 bases and J shed 12 bases, with 15 bases lying between them. The CDR3 runs 13 residues. Here the CDR3 reads CASSQDLGETPYF. CDR3 DNA: TGCGCCAGCAGCCAAGATTTAGGAGAAACTCCGTACTTC.

This clonotype has more than one count but fewer than ten. CDR3 nucleotide sequence: TGCGCCAGCAGCCTGAGTGACAGGGAGCACGAGCAGTACTTC. Encoded protein: CASSLSDREHEQYF. The chain combines TRBV5-1 with TRBJ2-7; 7 bases are a match to TRBD1. The trim removed 4 bases at V and 5 bases at J, leaving 9 bases unmatched. The CDR3 loop spans 14 amino acids. Looked up from germline, CDR1 is SGHRS and CDR2 is YFSETQ.

This clonotype was detected many times. The CDR3 spells CASSPSQGSGTEAFF. The CDR3 region has the DNA TGCGCCAGCAGCCCATCACAGGGGTCTGGCACTGAAGCTTTCTTT. The J gene is TRBJ1-1, the V gene TRBV5-1; 7 bases are a match to TRBD1. After removal of 4 bases from V and 4 bases from J, the junction contained 10 bases not matched to a gene. The CDR3 sequence is 15 residues long. The germline gives CDR1 SGHRS, CDR2 YFSETQ.

The sample holds one count of this clonotype. A single base separates this from a much larger clone, so it may be a read error. The chain links TRBV5-5 to TRBJ2-2, with D uncertain. This CDR3 comprises 14 residues. V was shortened by 3 bases and J by 8 bases, with 14 bases between the two germline ends. Germline V lookup: CDR1 SGHKS, CDR2 YYEKEE (reference sequence). The CDR3 DNA reads as TGTGCCAGCAGCTCGGCGGCTGCATCGGGGGAGCTGTTTTTT. This sequence encodes CASSSAAASGELFF. The full variable domain, its missing parts supplied by reference TRBV5-5 and TRBJ2-2, is DAGVTQSPTHLIKTRGQQVTLRCSPISGHKSVSWYQQVLGQGPQFIFQYYEKEERGRGNFPDRFSARQFPNYSSELNVNALLLGDSALYLCASSSAAASGELFFGEGSRLTVL.

The chain has TRBV29-1 and TRBJ1-4, with D tentatively TRBD1 (5 bases). Trimming shortened V by 5 bases and J by 4 bases, and 17 bases separated the two germline ends. The CDR3 length is 15 residues. Per the germline V gene, CDR1 is SQVTM and CDR2 is ANQGSEA. CDR3 sequence reads: CSVFAPGLHNEKLFF. The CDR3 DNA reads TGCAGCGTTTTCGCTCCGGGACTTCATAATGAAAAACTGTTTTTT.

This clonotype has just a few counts. V and J are TRBV6-1 and TRBJ2-3; tentatively, D is TRBD1 (6 bases). Trimming cost V 6 bases and J 2 bases, with 18 bases left between them. CDR3 length: 16 residues. The germline V gene has CDR1 MNHNS and CDR2 SASEGT. The CDR3, as DNA: TGTGCCAGCAGCTGGGACATCGAATCCTACACAGATACGCAGTATTTT. Residues: CASSWDIESYTDTQYF.

The V and J genes are TRBV20-1 and TRBJ2-7; D not resolved. Germline V gene sequence: CDR1 DFQATT, CDR2 SNEGSKA (reference sequence). Trimming took 6 bases from V and 3 from J, leaving 12 bases between them. This CDR3 region has 12 residues. The CDR3 region has the DNA TGCAGTGCCTGGCAAGGGAACTACGAGCAGTACTTC. Translation gives CSAWQGNYEQYF.

The CDR3 is CASSLRDITNYGYTF. The CDR3 DNA follows: TGTGCCAGCAGCCTCCGGGACATCACTAACTATGGCTACACCTTC. The chain joins TRBV12-3 or TRBV12-4 to TRBJ1-2; D possibly corresponds to TRBD1 (6 bases). Trimming left V 6 bases short and J 0 bases short, with 14 bases between. There are 15 residues in the CDR3.

This clonotype was counted many times. The V call is TRBV9, the J call TRBJ2-1; 9 bases are a match to TRBD2. There are 16 residues in the CDR3. CDR1 and CDR2 from the germline V gene are SGDLS and YYNGEE. V gave up 3 bases and J gave up 2 bases; unmatched junction bases: 6. In DNA form, the CDR3 reads TGTGCCAGCAGCGCGGGGGCGGGAGGGGCCTACAATGAGCAGTTCTTC. It yields the protein CASSAGAGGAYNEQFF.